These 6 T cell receptor beta chains were all obtained from the same sample, sequenced in a study of blood T cells in healthy people across ages. Primed by a sample-barcoded 5' primer and a J-beta primer mix, a second PCR proceeded for 7 to 11 cycles. One entry per CDR3 protein results from TCRdb running MiXCR on the 5' RACE reads. The data show around 990,000 distinct CDR3 sequences, 30% to 40% seen once. Material for sequencing was blood. All receptors derive from a man younger than 30 in good health.

The sample holds a few counts of this clonotype. V is TRBV19 and J is TRBJ2-1; possible D gene TRBD1, 6 bases. Looked up from germline, CDR1 is LNHDA and CDR2 is SQIVND (reference sequence). Trimming left V 7 bases short and J 4 bases short, with 20 bases between. This CDR3 contains 16 residues. This CDR3 reads CASTPGQPRGYNEQFF. The CDR3 DNA reads TGTGCCAGTACCCCCGGACAGCCCCGAGGGTACAATGAGCAGTTCTTC.

The chain carries TRBV2 and TRBJ2-3; TRBD2 might be the D (6 bases). V lost 6 bases and J lost 2, with 15 bases in between. Per the germline V gene, CDR1 is SNHLY and CDR2 is FYNNEI. The CDR3 extends over 15 amino acids. The CDR3 region is CASRRSGDLTDTQYF. In DNA form, the CDR3 reads TGTGCCAGCAGGCGTAGCGGAGACCTCACAGATACGCAGTATTTT.

This clonotype was found once. The genes are TRBV4-1 and TRBJ2-2; the D call may be TRBD1 or TRBD2 (5 bases each). This CDR3 comprises 17 residues. Germline-derived CDR1 and CDR2 are MGHRA and YSYEKL. The V end was cut by 0 bases, the J end by 6 bases, with 17 bases between. CDR3 nucleotides: TGCGCCAGCAGCCAAGATTTTGGGGGAAGGGGACCCGGGGAGCTGTTTTTT. This codes for CASSQDFGGRGPGELFF.

The chain has TRBV7-9 and TRBJ1-1, with a weak D call TRBD1 (6 bases). The germline V gene encodes CDR1 SEHNR and CDR2 FQNEAQ (reference sequence). Trimming pared 0 bases from V and 6 bases from J, leaving 11 bases between. This CDR3 has 14 amino acids. The CDR3 sequence: CASSLATGFPEAFF. In DNA form, the CDR3 reads TGTGCCAGCAGCTTAGCAACAGGGTTCCCTGAAGCTTTCTTT.

The rearrangement joins TRBV7-9 to TRBJ1-2; 9 bases line up with TRBD1. Germline CDR1 is SEHNR and CDR2 is FQNEAQ (reference sequence). The CDR3 consists of 12 residues. V was clipped by 4 bases and J by 6 bases; unmatched bases: 0. The DNA for the CDR3 is TGTGCCAGCAGCTGGGACAGGGATGGCTACACCTTC. Its translation: CASSWDRDGYTF.

The rearrangement joins TRBV20-1 to TRBJ2-1; 11 bases line up with TRBD2. The CDR3 consists of 16 residues. V lost 6 bases and J lost 3; bases outside the gene matches: 10. Germline loops: CDR1 DFQATT, CDR2 SNEGSKA (reference sequence). CDR3 residues: CSALTSGDLGYNEQFF. The CDR3 DNA sequence: TGCAGTGCCCTGACTAGCGGGGACCTTGGCTACAATGAGCAGTTCTTC.